A single sample gave rise to the 26 T cell receptor beta chains below, sequenced in a study of T cell changes during pregnancy in multiple sclerosis. Profiling relied on immunoSEQ multiplex PCR, and the TCRdb table lists in-frame clones only, not all of them. The sample lists approximately 44,000 clones, around 90% seen once, with under 0.85% in the top ten. The sequenced sample was CD4+ T cells from peripheral blood mononuclear cells, obtained before pregnancy. The source is a female donor with multiple sclerosis, enrolled in a pregnancy study.

The chain recombines TRBV28 with TRBJ1-1; 7 bases are shared with TRBD1. The ends lost 11 bases at V and 1 base at J; junction bases unmatched: 7. This CDR3 is 13 amino acids long. The germline CDR1 and CDR2 sequences are MDHEN and SYDVKM. CDR3 sequence (DNA): TGTGCCGGGGACAGCGGAGAGAACACTGAAGCTTTCTTT. It codes for CAGDSGENTEAFF.

V usage is TRBV19 and J usage is TRBJ1-1; TRBD1 might be the D (5 bases). The V and J ends lost 10 bases and 0 bases respectively, with 12 bases between them. The CDR3 is 13 amino acids. CDR1 and CDR2 from the germline V gene are LNHDA and SQIVND (reference sequence). In DNA, the CDR3 is TGTGCCACTACCCGGACATTGAACACTGAAGCTTTCTTT. Translating it yields CATTRTLNTEAFF.

The chain uses TRBV18 and TRBJ1-2; D gene uncertain. Germline CDR1 and CDR2: KGHSH and LQKENI. Trimming left V 3 bases short and J 2 bases short, with 13 bases between. The CDR3 sequence is 15 residues long. DNA of the CDR3: TGTGCCAGCTCACCCCTTGGCGGGTTCAACTATGGCTACACCTTC. It is translated as CASSPLGGFNYGYTF.

Concerning this clone itself: An end of the junction differs from the germline gene, which may be a read error. The genes are TRBV6-5 and TRBJ2-5; D may be TRBD2 (6 bases). The V gene's germline CDR1 is MNHEY and CDR2 SVGAGI. This CDR3 has 15 residues. CDR3 sequence (DNA): TGTGCCAGCAGATACTCGGTCCTCGGGGGAGAGACCCAGTACTTC. Translating it yields CASRYSVLGGETQYF.

The rearrangement uses TRBV19 and TRBJ1-5, with 7 bases fitting TRBD1. V was pared by 5 bases and J by 5 bases, with 15 bases of the junction left unmatched. CDR3 length: 17 amino acids. From germline, CDR1 is LNHDA and CDR2 SQIVND (reference sequence). The CDR3 region has the DNA TGTGCCAGTAGTTCTACTAGTAGGAGTACAGGGGATCAGCCCCAGCATTTT. Residues: CASSSTSRSTGDQPQHF. The whole variable domain, filled in from reference TRBV19 and TRBJ1-5, reads DGGITQSPKYLFRKEGQNVTLSCEQNLNHDAMYWYRQDPGQGLRLIYYSQIVNDFQKGDIAEGYSVSREKKESFPLTVTSAQKNPTAFYLCASSSTSRSTGDQPQHFGDGTRLSIL.

V gene TRBV4-3 combines with J gene TRBJ1-1; perhaps TRBD1 as D (6 bases). Germline V gives CDR1 LGHNA, CDR2 YSLEER. CDR3 length equals 16 residues. The ends were cut back, 1 base at V and 0 bases at J, with 12 bases in the middle. The DNA of the CDR3 is TGCGCCAGCAGCCAAGGAAGGGACATGATGAACACTGAAGCTTTCTTT. It encodes CASSQGRDMMNTEAFF.

The V and J genes are TRBV27 and TRBJ2-3, with 15 positions matching TRBD2. Germline CDR1 and CDR2: MNHEY and SMNVEV (reference sequence). V lost 4 bases to trimming and J lost 1 base; unmatched junction nucleotides: 18. The CDR3 extends over 22 amino acids. The CDR3 here is CASSSPLGVWTSGGVGTDTQYF. In DNA, the CDR3 is TGTGCCAGCAGTTCACCTCTCGGGGTCTGGACTAGCGGGGGGGTCGGCACAGATACGCAGTATTTT.

CDR3 coding DNA: TGTGCCAGTAGTATAGGGTCTAGCGGGGTTGGAGATACGCAGTATTTT. Protein sequence: CASSIGSSGVGDTQYF. The gene calls are TRBV19 and TRBJ2-3; TRBD2 matches at 9 bases. The CDR3 length is 16 residues. J was trimmed by 5 bases and V by 1 base; bases with no gene match: 7. Germline V lookup: CDR1 LNHDA, CDR2 SQIVND (reference sequence).

The chain links TRBV6-1 to TRBJ1-1; 10 bases line up with TRBD1. Germline V gene data show CDR1 as MNHNS and CDR2 as SASEGT. V lost 3 bases, J lost 8 bases, and 3 bases stayed unmatched. The CDR3 contains 13 residues. This CDR3 reads CASSDLGQGEAFF. CDR3 coding DNA: TGTGCCAGCAGTGATCTGGGACAGGGGGAAGCTTTCTTT.

The chain couples TRBV10-3 to TRBJ2-7; possibly TRBD2 for D (7 bases). Looked up from germline, CDR1 is ENHRY and CDR2 is SYGVKD. V gave up 7 bases and J gave up 5 bases, with 18 bases separating them. The CDR3 has 14 residues. CDR3 loop: CAINSQGGSNEQYF. CDR3 coding DNA: TGTGCCATCAATTCACAGGGAGGGAGCAACGAGCAGTACTTC.

This chain connects TRBV28 to TRBJ1-1, with 9 bases lining up with TRBD1. This CDR3 spans 15 amino acids. Per the germline V gene, CDR1 is MDHEN and CDR2 is SYDVKM. J gave up 7 bases and V 3 bases, and 9 bases lay outside the gene matches. The CDR3 loop is CASSFRDRGYIEAFF. The CDR3 DNA reads as TGTGCCAGCAGTTTTAGAGACAGGGGGTATATTGAAGCTTTCTTT.

The genes are TRBV6-5 and TRBJ2-7, with TRBD2 as a possible D gene (5 bases). CDR3 length: 13 residues. V lost 9 bases and J 8 bases, leaving 20 bases between the germline ends. In germline, CDR1 is MNHEY, CDR2 SVGAGI. CDR3 protein: CASKRVQSFQQYF. DNA of the CDR3: TGTGCCAGTAAGAGGGTTCAATCTTTTCAGCAGTACTTC.

Note on this clone: An end of the junction differs from the germline gene, which may be a read error. The CDR3 reads CASSLEGRRGEQFF. The CDR3 region has the DNA TGTGCCAGTAGTCTAGAAGGAAGGAGGGGTGAGCAGTTCTTC. J is TRBJ2-1 and V is TRBV19; D might be TRBD2 (6 bases). The germline V gene encodes CDR1 LNHDA and CDR2 SQIVND (reference sequence). The CDR3 contains 14 residues.

CDR3 DNA: TGTGCCAGCAGCTTTTTTATCACTTGGGGCATCCAAGAGACCCAGTACTTC. As protein: CASSFFITWGIQETQYF. The chain employs TRBV7-3 and TRBJ2-5; the D gene is possibly TRBD1 (5 bases). Trimming stripped 3 bases from V and 1 base from J, with 18 bases between. Germline V gives CDR1 SGHTA, CDR2 FQGTGA. This CDR3 is 17 amino acids long.

This rearrangement joins TRBV11-2 to TRBJ2-1; possibly TRBD1 for D (6 bases). The CDR3 has 14 residues. V lost 5 bases and J 5 bases, leaving 13 bases between the germline ends. Germline V lookup: CDR1 SGHAT, CDR2 FQNNGV. The CDR3 region has the DNA TGTGCCAGCAGCCCCGGGACAACTAACAATGAGCAGTTCTTC. It is translated as CASSPGTTNNEQFF. Combining the CDR3 with reference TRBV11-2 and TRBJ2-1 gives the whole variable domain EAGVAQSPRYKIIEKRQSVAFWCNPISGHATLYWYQQILGQGPKLLIQFQNNGVVDDSQLPKDRFSAERLKGVDSTLKIQPAKLEDSAVYLCASSPGTTNNEQFFGPGTRLTVL.

The table lists this clone with a few counts. This chain uses TRBV7-2 with TRBJ2-3; D ambiguous. V lost 5 bases to trimming and J lost 5 bases, with 8 bases between them. Germline V CDR1 and CDR2: SGHTA, FQGNSA. This CDR3 region has 12 residues. The CDR3: CASSKARDTQYF. CDR3 in DNA: TGTGCCAGCAGCAAGGCTAGAGATACGCAGTATTTT.

V is TRBV6-6 and J is TRBJ2-3, with 10 bases matching TRBD2. The germline V gene has CDR1 MNHNY and CDR2 SVGAGI (reference sequence). The junction had 2 bases not matched to a gene; V was cut back by 7 bases and J by 4 bases. This CDR3 contains 13 residues. The CDR3 spells CASMSGGADTQYF. The CDR3 coding sequence is TGTGCCAGCATGAGCGGGGGGGCAGATACGCAGTATTTT.

The chain joins TRBV6-5 to TRBJ2-7; TRBD1 might be the D (6 bases). Per germline, CDR1 MNHEY and CDR2 SVGAGI. V was trimmed by 2 bases and J by 1 base, leaving 9 bases between them. The CDR3 runs 14 residues. This CDR3 reads CASSYKGDSYEQYF. CDR3 sequence (DNA): TGTGCCAGCAGTTACAAGGGGGATTCCTACGAGCAGTACTTC.

This chain links TRBV7-3 with TRBJ1-1; the D gene is possibly TRBD1 (6 bases). Germline CDR1 SGHTA, CDR2 FQGTGA. The CDR3 runs 16 residues. V was cut by 0 bases and J by 1 base, with 12 bases left in between. CDR3 sequence: CASSLTGADGNTEAFF. The CDR3 nucleotides read TGTGCCAGCAGCTTAACGGGGGCAGATGGGAACACTGAAGCTTTCTTT.

The V and J genes are TRBV14 and TRBJ2-7; unclear D gene. Germline V gives CDR1 SGHDN, CDR2 FVKESK. The V end lost 4 bases, the J end lost 4 bases, and 8 bases lay between the germline ends. CDR3 length equals 12 residues. This chain's CDR3 is CASSPGRYEQYF. The CDR3 nucleotides read TGTGCCAGCAGCCCAGGCAGGTACGAGCAGTACTTC.

This clone showed up just once. The chain has TRBV5-4 and TRBJ2-1; 7 bases align to TRBD1. The CDR3 runs 15 residues. Per the germline V gene, CDR1 is SGHNT and CDR2 is YYREEE (reference sequence). J lost 0 bases, V lost 3 bases, and 3 bases had no gene match. This chain's CDR3 is CASSYRGRSYNEQFF. The CDR3 coding sequence is TGTGCCAGCAGCTACAGGGGCCGCTCCTACAATGAGCAGTTCTTC.

The gene calls are TRBV10-3 and TRBJ1-1; 7 positions agree with TRBD1. V shed 9 bases and J 1 base; nucleotides not matched to a gene: 5. Germline CDR1 and CDR2: ENHRY and SYGVKD. This CDR3 region has 13 residues. The CDR3 reads CAIGGQTNTEAFF. For the CDR3, the DNA is TGTGCCATTGGGGGACAGACGAACACTGAAGCTTTCTTT.

The table lists this clone with a count of one. The genes are TRBV11-2 and TRBJ2-3; TRBD2 might be the D (6 bases). The CDR3 has 14 amino acids. CDR1 is SGHAT and CDR2 is FQNNGV in the germline V gene. V was shortened by 5 bases and J by 0 bases, with 9 bases between the two germline ends. The CDR3 DNA reads as TGTGCCAGCAGCCAGACTAGTAGCACAGATACGCAGTATTTT. It is translated as CASSQTSSTDTQYF.

The rearrangement links TRBV29-1 to TRBJ2-1, with 13 bases fitting TRBD2. Germline V gene sequence: CDR1 SQVTM, CDR2 ANQGSEA. This CDR3 spans 17 amino acids. V dropped 4 bases and J dropped 8; count of bases not matched to a gene: 14. CDR3 DNA sequence: TGCAGCGTTGCGGGGACTAGCGGGACCCGGGGGGGATATGAGCAGTTCTTC. Translated: CSVAGTSGTRGGYEQFF.

Remarks on this clone: One end of the junction does not line up with germline, which may come from a read error. The chain combines TRBV5-1 with TRBJ1-2, with 9 bases fitting TRBD1. Germline V gene data show CDR1 as SGHRS and CDR2 as YFSETQ. CDR3 length: 15 amino acids. The CDR3 DNA reads as TGCGCCAGCACCTTGGGGGGACAGGGAGGCTATGGCTACACCTTC. Its translation: CASTLGGQGGYGYTF. Full variable domain (remainder filled in from reference TRBV5-1 and TRBJ1-2): KAGVTQTPRYLIKTRGQQVTLSCSPISGHRSVSWYQQTPGQGLQFLFEYFSETQRNKGNFPGRFSGRQFSNSRSEMNVSTLELGDSALYLCASTLGGQGGYGYTFGSGTRLTVV.

The chain is built from TRBV2 and TRBJ1-4, with D tentatively TRBD1 (5 bases). In germline, CDR1 is SNHLY, CDR2 FYNNEI. The ends were cut back, 7 bases at V and 8 bases at J, with 14 bases in the middle. The CDR3 totals 13 residues. The CDR3 sequence is CASKIRAGEKLFF. The CDR3, as DNA: TGTGCCAGCAAGATTCGGGCAGGGGAAAAACTGTTTTTT.